Each of the 13 T cell receptor beta chains below was sequenced from the same sample in a study of cytomegalovirus exposure and HLA in healthy donors. TCRdb's table, derived via immunoSEQ multiplex PCR, lists solely in-frame clones and lacks some. The sample consists of roughly 120,000 clones, roughly 84% of them appearing once. The sequenced sample was PBMCs. Source of these receptors: a woman in her twenties or thirties in good health and CMV-seronegative.

V gene TRBV19 combines with J gene TRBJ1-1, with 7 bases aligning to TRBD1. From germline, CDR1 is LNHDA and CDR2 SQIVND (reference sequence). The CDR3 sequence is 13 residues long. Trimming took 2 bases from V and 3 from J; bases not matched to a gene: 0. This CDR3 is CASSITGDTEAFF. In nucleotides, the CDR3 is TGTGCCAGTAGTATAACAGGGGACACTGAAGCTTTCTTT.

The J gene is TRBJ2-7, the V gene TRBV18, with TRBD1 matching 9 bases. This CDR3 region has 15 residues. CDR1 KGHSH and CDR2 LQKENI come from the germline V gene. The J segment lost 3 bases and the V segment lost 3 bases, leaving 6 bases of the junction unmatched. DNA of the CDR3: TGTGCCAGCTCACCTGGGACAGGGATAAACTACGAGCAGTACTTC. It encodes CASSPGTGINYEQYF.

The chain carries TRBV5-6 and TRBJ1-1; D remains unclear. Germline V gene lookup returns CDR1 SGHDT and CDR2 YYEEEE. The V gene lost 4 bases and the J gene lost 6 bases, with 13 bases spanning the gap. This CDR3 has 13 residues. The CDR3 region has the DNA TGTGCCAGCAGCCCGGGAAGTTCCGCTGAAGCTTTCTTT. Protein: CASSPGSSAEAFF.

V and J are TRBV6-1 and TRBJ2-1; 7 bases line up with TRBD2. J gave up 4 bases and V 2 bases, and 2 bases lay outside the gene matches. CDR1 and CDR2 (germline): MNHNS, SASEGT. The CDR3 spans 14 residues. The CDR3 coding sequence is TGTGCCAGCAGTGAATGGGGGGGATACAATGAGCAGTTCTTC. Translating gives CASSEWGGYNEQFF.

CDR3 sequence reads: CASSEGDYGYTF. Here the CDR3 DNA reads TGTGCCAGCTCTGAGGGAGACTATGGCTACACCTTC. The rearrangement joins TRBV5-6 to TRBJ1-2; D is ambiguous. The CDR3 loop spans 12 amino acids. The germline CDR1 and CDR2 sequences are SGHDT and YYEEEE. V lost 7 bases and J lost 3, with 10 bases in between.

The rearrangement links TRBV7-2 to TRBJ1-5, with 9 nucleotides matching TRBD1. The CDR3 totals 14 residues. Germline CDR1 SGHTA, CDR2 FQGNSA. V trimming: 5 bases; J trimming: 5 bases; junction bases outside the gene matches: 4. The CDR3: CASSTQGADQPQHF. The CDR3 DNA reads as TGTGCCAGCAGCACACAGGGGGCTGATCAGCCCCAGCATTTT. Full variable domain (missing parts from reference TRBV7-2 and TRBJ1-5): GAGVSQSPSNKVTEKGKDVELRCDPISGHTALYWYRQSLGQGLEFLIYFQGNSAPDKSGLPSDRFSAERTGGSVSTLTIQRTQQEDSAVYLCASSTQGADQPQHFGDGTRLSIL.

The V and J genes are TRBV19 and TRBJ2-5; 7 bases fit TRBD2. The CDR3 sequence is 13 residues long. Looked up from germline, CDR1 is LNHDA and CDR2 is SQIVND (reference sequence). The trim removed 6 bases at V and 7 bases at J, leaving 8 bases unmatched. For the CDR3, the DNA is TGTGCCAGTAGCCTCAGCGGGGCAGGGACCCAGTACTTC. This encodes CASSLSGAGTQYF.

The CDR3 spells CATSRGAGQPNEKLFF. The DNA of the CDR3 is TGTGCCACCAGCAGAGGGGCAGGGCAACCCAATGAAAAACTGTTTTTT. The chain combines TRBV15 with TRBJ1-4, with D maybe TRBD1 (5 bases). V was clipped by 1 base and J by 5 bases, with 14 bases between them. The CDR3 is made up of 16 amino acids. CDR1 and CDR2 (germline): LNHNV, YYDKDF (reference sequence).

This clone was recorded a few times. The CDR3 bases are TGTGCCAGCAGCGTAGGTCCCAGGCCGGTGGACTATGGCTACACCTTC. As protein: CASSVGPRPVDYGYTF. The V call is TRBV9, the J call TRBJ1-2; D is uncertain. Germline values: CDR1 SGDLS, CDR2 YYNGEE. V was clipped by 0 bases and J by 3 bases, with 15 bases between them. The CDR3 has 16 residues.

This clone occurred once. The chain recombines TRBV7-8 with TRBJ2-3; 11 positions agree with TRBD2. V lost 6 bases, J lost 5 bases, and 13 bases stayed unmatched. Germline V CDR1 and CDR2: SGHVS, FQNEAQ. The CDR3 has 17 amino acids. CDR3 region: CASSISLLAGGEDTQYF. CDR3 coding DNA: TGTGCCAGCAGTATCTCGCTGCTAGCGGGGGGTGAAGATACGCAGTATTTT.

V and J are TRBV9 and TRBJ2-3; no definite D call. CDR1 SGDLS and CDR2 YYNGEE come from the germline V gene. V lost 4 bases and J lost 2, with 17 bases in between. The CDR3 runs 16 residues. The CDR3 region is CASSPRESYFTDTQYF. As DNA, the CDR3 is TGTGCCAGCAGCCCCCGAGAGTCATATTTCACAGATACGCAGTATTTT.

The rearrangement uses TRBV29-1 and TRBJ1-2; 9 bases match TRBD1. V lost 7 bases to trimming and J lost 4 bases; unmatched junction nucleotides: 16. The germline V gene has CDR1 SQVTM and CDR2 ANQGSEA. The CDR3 sequence is 16 residues long. CDR3 region: CSAPTLQGAGTYGYTF. The CDR3 DNA follows: TGCAGCGCCCCTACCTTACAGGGGGCGGGCACCTATGGCTACACCTTC.

This chain joins TRBV6-4 and TRBJ1-6; possible D gene TRBD1, 6 bases. This CDR3 region has 13 residues. V was shortened by 3 bases and J by 7 bases, with 7 bases between the two germline ends. Germline assignment: CDR1 MRHNA and CDR2 SNTAGT. The CDR3 DNA reads as TGTGCCAGCAGTGATACAGGGAATTCACCCCTCCACTTT. It specifies CASSDTGNSPLHF.